A selection of T cell receptor beta chains follows, all from one sample in a study of T cells after yellow fever vaccination. MiXCR, run by TCRdb on the 5' RACE reads, gives a single entry per CDR3 protein. Here the sample spans 150,000 or so distinct CDR3 sequences, 7% to 10% being singletons. Sequenced material: CD8+ T cells sorted from PBMCs, taken 45 days after the yellow fever booster vaccination. The receptors shown here come from a man aged 18 to 29 who received the YFV17D yellow fever vaccine. Each CDR3 is given with its conserved first and last residue. D genes are given only for firm matches. Not all rows give a size; the values are once, few, many and, for expanded clones, a class.

V gene,clone size,D gene,J gene,CDR3 protein,CDR3 DNA
TRBV10-3,-,-,TRBJ2-2,CAISDSVVRDSGFRGNTGELFF,TGTGCCATCAGTGATTCAGTGGTGCGGGACAGCGGCTTCCGCGGGAACACCGGGGAGCTGTTTTTT
TRBV5-1,-,TRBD2,TRBJ2-1,CASSLRGGGAISSYNEQFF,TGCGCCAGCAGCTTGAGGGGCGGGGGGGCCATTAGCTCCTACAATGAGCAGTTCTTC
TRBV4-3,-,TRBD2,TRBJ2-3,CASSPLSGGAQDTQYF,TGCGCCAGCAGCCCCCTTAGCGGGGGGGCCCAAGATACGCAGTATTTT
TRBV15,few,-,TRBJ2-1,CATSGQLRGYSYNEQFF,TGTGCCACCAGCGGCCAACTCCGGGGTTACTCCTACAATGAGCAGTTCTTC
TRBV7-8,-,TRBD2,TRBJ2-1,CASSLPSGGDSLAGYNEQFF,TGTGCCAGCAGCTTACCCAGCGGGGGGGATAGTCTAGCGGGGTACAATGAGCAGTTCTTC
TRBV7-9,many,TRBD1,TRBJ1-2,CASSWTGGGNYGYTF,TGTGCCAGCAGCTGGACAGGGGGTGGAAACTATGGCTACACCTTC
TRBV5-1,many,-,TRBJ2-7,CASSLAMRGEPYEQYF,TGCGCCAGCAGCTTGGCCATGAGAGGAGAACCCTACGAGCAGTACTTC
TRBV19,-,TRBD2,TRBJ2-1,CASSPSGGAANEQFF,TGTGCCAGTAGCCCTAGCGGGGGGGCCGCAAATGAGCAGTTCTTC
TRBV28,-,TRBD1,TRBJ2-5,CASQGVPETQYF,TGTGCCAGTCAGGGGGTCCCAGAGACCCAGTACTTC
TRBV4-3,-,-,TRBJ1-1,CASSQEDGDTEAFF,TGCGCCAGCAGCCAAGAAGACGGGGACACTGAAGCTTTCTTT
TRBV6-2/TRBV6-3,few,TRBD1,TRBJ2-1,CASSGGQIYNEQFF,TGTGCCAGCAGTGGGGGACAGATTTACAATGAGCAGTTCTTC
TRBV4-3,-,TRBD1,TRBJ2-3,CASSQDYRGQGDTQYF,TGCGCCAGCAGCCAAGATTACAGGGGGCAAGGAGATACGCAGTATTTT
TRBV12-3/TRBV12-4,-,-,TRBJ1-1,CASSLEAEAFF,TGTGCCAGCAGTTTAGAGGCTGAAGCTTTCTTT
TRBV6-5,-,TRBD2,TRBJ2-5,CASNPGGGVQETQYF,TGTGCCAGCAACCCTGGGGGGGGGGTCCAAGAGACCCAGTACTTC
TRBV6-5,-,-,TRBJ2-1,CASSPGPGAAGNEQFF,TGTGCCAGCAGTCCCGGGCCGGGTGCGGCGGGCAATGAGCAGTTCTTC
TRBV7-9,-,-,TRBJ2-3,CASSLRPRESTDTQYF,TGTGCCAGCAGCCTCAGACCCCGCGAAAGCACAGATACGCAGTATTTT
TRBV4-1,-,-,TRBJ1-4,CASSQETLEKLFF,TGCGCCAGCAGCCAAGAAACCCTTGAAAAACTGTTTTTT
TRBV5-1,few,-,TRBJ2-5,CASYSTGPRETQYF,TGCGCCAGCTACTCGACAGGACCCCGAGAGACCCAGTACTTC
TRBV6-5,few,-,TRBJ2-7,CASSYQGPSGEQYF,TGTGCCAGCAGTTACCAGGGCCCCTCCGGGGAGCAGTACTTC
TRBV5-1,few,-,TRBJ1-1,CASSLESTEAFF,TGCGCCAGCAGCTTGGAGAGTACTGAAGCTTTCTTT
TRBV2,-,-,TRBJ2-6,CASSDTGLPPVLTF,TGTGCCAGCAGTGACACGGGGTTGCCCCCCGTCCTGACTTTC
TRBV11-2,few,-,TRBJ2-1,CASSLDLDGVPVGEQFF,TGTGCCAGCAGCTTAGATCTGGACGGGGTCCCCGTCGGTGAGCAGTTCTTC
TRBV4-1,few,TRBD1,TRBJ1-2,CASSQLTQRGLSYGYTF,TGCGCCAGCAGCCAACTAACACAAAGGGGGCTGAGCTATGGCTACACCTTC
TRBV9,-,TRBD2,TRBJ2-3,CASSWPSGGHTDTQYF,TGTGCCAGCAGCTGGCCTAGCGGGGGCCACACAGATACGCAGTATTTT
TRBV3-2,-,-,TRBJ1-2,CASSPGQDGYTF,TGTGCCAGCAGCCCCGGACAGGATGGCTACACCTTC
TRBV27,-,-,TRBJ2-2,CASSLSGVANTGELFF,TGTGCCAGCAGTTTATCCGGGGTAGCGAACACCGGGGAGCTGTTTTTT
TRBV5-1,few,-,TRBJ1-5,CASSLRPGIGQPQHF,TGCGCCAGCAGCTTGCGACCGGGGATCGGGCAGCCCCAGCATTTT
TRBV13,few,TRBD2,TRBJ2-3,CASSFLAGGQEFTDTQYF,TGTGCCAGCAGCTTTCTAGCGGGGGGGCAAGAATTCACAGATACGCAGTATTTT
TRBV15,-,TRBD1,TRBJ1-1,CATRGWTGDTEAFF,TGTGCCACCAGAGGCTGGACAGGGGACACTGAAGCTTTCTTT
TRBV7-9,few,-,TRBJ1-5,CASSLQHQPQHF,TGTGCCAGCAGCCTACAGCATCAGCCCCAGCATTTT
TRBV29-1,once,-,TRBJ1-1,CSVALNTEAFF,TGCAGCGTTGCCCTGAACACTGAAGCTTTCTTT
TRBV7-9,few,-,TRBJ1-2,CASSAEGGNGYTF,TGTGCCAGCAGCGCCGAGGGAGGGAATGGCTACACCTTC